This TCR beta chain is from a study of shared clonotypes between healthy human individuals. Study-level points and caveats: Large depth notwithstanding, sorted-subset sequencing proved incomplete by rarefaction. Tissue TCR repertoires likely differ from these blood-only repertoires.

V dropped 7 bases and J dropped 8 bases, with 11 bases sitting between them. CDR3 length equals 12 residues. Germline V gene data show CDR1 as MDHEN and CDR2 as SYDVKM. Original handling: ImmunoSEQ sequences covered only the junction and lacked quality scores; filtering therefore differed. Assay used: immunoSEQ multiplex PCR; TCRdb lists only in-frame clones, some missing. The DNA was the basis for D and trimming; V, J and clone size are from that table. The top ten clones hold roughly 1.8% of a sample with about 730,000 clones, 55% to 75% of them seen once. Both subsets, CD45RA+ naive and CD45RA-negative memory, were split from the CD4+ cells. About this clone: Its antigen is not known.

Sequencing used memory CD4+ T cells sorted from blood. Subset denoted: CD45RA-negative fraction. The source is a woman aged 25 to 39 in good health. The chain carries TRBV28 and TRBJ1-4, with D tentatively TRBD1 (6 bases). In DNA form, the CDR3 reads TGTGCCAGCATGGGGGCTGCGGAAAAACTGTTTTTT. Translation: CASMGAAEKLFF.